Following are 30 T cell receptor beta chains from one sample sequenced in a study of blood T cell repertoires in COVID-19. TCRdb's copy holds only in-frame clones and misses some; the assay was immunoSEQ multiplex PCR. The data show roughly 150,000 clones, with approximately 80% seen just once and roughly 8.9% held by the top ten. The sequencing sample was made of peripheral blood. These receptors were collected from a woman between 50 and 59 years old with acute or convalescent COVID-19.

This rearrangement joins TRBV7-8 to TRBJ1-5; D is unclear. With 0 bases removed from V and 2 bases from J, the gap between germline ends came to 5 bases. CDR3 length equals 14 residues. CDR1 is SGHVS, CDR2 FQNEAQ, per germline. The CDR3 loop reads CASSLAGGNQPQHF. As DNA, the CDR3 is TGTGCCAGCAGCTTAGCAGGAGGCAATCAGCCCCAGCATTTT.

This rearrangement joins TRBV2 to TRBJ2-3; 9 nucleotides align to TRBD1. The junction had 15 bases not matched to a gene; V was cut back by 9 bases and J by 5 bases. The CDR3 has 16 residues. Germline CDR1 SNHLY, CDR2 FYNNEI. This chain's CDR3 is CARQNLIDRGEDTQYF. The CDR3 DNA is TGTGCCAGGCAAAATTTAATAGACAGGGGGGAAGATACGCAGTATTTT.

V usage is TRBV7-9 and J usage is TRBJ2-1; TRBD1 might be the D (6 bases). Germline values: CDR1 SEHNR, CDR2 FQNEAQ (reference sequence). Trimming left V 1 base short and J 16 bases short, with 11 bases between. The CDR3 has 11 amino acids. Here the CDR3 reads CASSLDRVGFF. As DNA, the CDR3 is TGTGCCAGCAGCTTAGACAGGGTTGGATTCTTC. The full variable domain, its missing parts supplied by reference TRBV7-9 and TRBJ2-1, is DTGVSQNPRHKITKRGQNVTFRCDPISEHNRLYWYRQTLGQGPEFLTYFQNEAQLEKSRLLSDRFSAERPKGSFSTLEIQRTEQGDSAMYLCASSLDRVGFFGPGTRLTVL.

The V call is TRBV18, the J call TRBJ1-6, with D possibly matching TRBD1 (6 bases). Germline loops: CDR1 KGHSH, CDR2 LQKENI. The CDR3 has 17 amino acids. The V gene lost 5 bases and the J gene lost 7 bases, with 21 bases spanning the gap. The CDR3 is CASSTGALGGRNSPLHF. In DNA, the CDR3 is TGTGCCAGCTCAACGGGGGCGCTGGGGGGGAGAAATTCACCCCTCCACTTT. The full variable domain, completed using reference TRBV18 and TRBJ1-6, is NAGVMQNPRHLVRRRGQEARLRCSPMKGHSHVYWYRQLPEEGLKFMVYLQKENIIDESGMPKERFSAEFPKEGPSILRIQQVVRGDSAAYFCASSTGALGGRNSPLHFGNGTRLTVT.

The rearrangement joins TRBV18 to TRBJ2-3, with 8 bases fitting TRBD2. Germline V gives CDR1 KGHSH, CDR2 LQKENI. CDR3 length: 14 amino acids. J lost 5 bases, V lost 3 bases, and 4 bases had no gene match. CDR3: CASSPRGAIDTQYF. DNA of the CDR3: TGTGCCAGCTCACCGCGGGGGGCCATAGATACGCAGTATTTT.

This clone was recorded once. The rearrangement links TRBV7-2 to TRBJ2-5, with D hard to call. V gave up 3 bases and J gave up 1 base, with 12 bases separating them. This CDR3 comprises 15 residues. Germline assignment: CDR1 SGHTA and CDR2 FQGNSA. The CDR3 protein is CASSLVSHSQETQYF. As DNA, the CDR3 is TGTGCCAGCAGCTTGGTCTCTCACAGCCAAGAGACCCAGTACTTC. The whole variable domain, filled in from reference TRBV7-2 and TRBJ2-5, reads GAGVSQSPSNKVTEKGKDVELRCDPISGHTALYWYRQSLGQGLEFLIYFQGNSAPDKSGLPSDRFSAERTGGSVSTLTIQRTQQEDSAVYLCASSLVSHSQETQYFGPGTRLLVL.

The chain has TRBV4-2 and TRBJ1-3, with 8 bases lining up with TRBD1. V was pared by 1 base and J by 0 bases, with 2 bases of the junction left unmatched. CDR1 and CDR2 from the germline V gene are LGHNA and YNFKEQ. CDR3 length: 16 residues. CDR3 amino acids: CASSQAGQGSGNTIYF. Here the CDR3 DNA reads TGTGCCAGCAGCCAAGCAGGACAGGGCTCTGGAAACACCATATATTTT.

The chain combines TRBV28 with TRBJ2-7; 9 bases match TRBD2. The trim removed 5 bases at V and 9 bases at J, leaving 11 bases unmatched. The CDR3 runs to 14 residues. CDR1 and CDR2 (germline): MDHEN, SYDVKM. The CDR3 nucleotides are TGTGCCAGCAGTCTACGAGACAATAGCGGGAGGCAGTACTTC. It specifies CASSLRDNSGRQYF.

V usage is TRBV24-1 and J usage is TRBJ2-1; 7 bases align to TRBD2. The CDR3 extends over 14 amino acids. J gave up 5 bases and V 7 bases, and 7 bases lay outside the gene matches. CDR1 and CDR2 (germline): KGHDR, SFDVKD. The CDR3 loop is CATRPGLSDNEQFF. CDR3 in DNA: TGTGCCACCAGGCCGGGACTAAGTGACAATGAGCAGTTCTTC.

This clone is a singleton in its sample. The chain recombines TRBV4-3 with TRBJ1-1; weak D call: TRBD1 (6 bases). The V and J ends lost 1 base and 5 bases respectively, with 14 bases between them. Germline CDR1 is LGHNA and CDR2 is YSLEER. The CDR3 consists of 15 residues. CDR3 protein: CASSQVAGARTEAFF. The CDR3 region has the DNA TGCGCCAGCAGCCAAGTGGCGGGGGCCAGGACTGAAGCTTTCTTT.

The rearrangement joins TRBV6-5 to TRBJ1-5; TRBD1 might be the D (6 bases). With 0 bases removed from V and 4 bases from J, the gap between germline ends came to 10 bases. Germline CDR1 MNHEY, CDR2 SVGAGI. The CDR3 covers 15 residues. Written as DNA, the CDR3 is TGTGCCAGCAGTTACTCGCAGGGGCCGAATCAGCCCCAGCATTTT. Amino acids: CASSYSQGPNQPQHF.

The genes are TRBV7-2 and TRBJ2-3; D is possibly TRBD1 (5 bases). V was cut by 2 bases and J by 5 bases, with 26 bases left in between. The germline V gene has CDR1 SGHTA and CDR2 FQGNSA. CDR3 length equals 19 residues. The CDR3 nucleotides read TGTGCCAGCAGCTTATTTCATCGTGCGCGGAAGGGGCAGGGAGATACGCAGTATTTT. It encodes CASSLFHRARKGQGDTQYF. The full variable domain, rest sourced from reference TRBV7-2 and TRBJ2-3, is GAGVSQSPSNKVTEKGKDVELRCDPISGHTALYWYRQSLGQGLEFLIYFQGNSAPDKSGLPSDRFSAERTGGSVSTLTIQRTQQEDSAVYLCASSLFHRARKGQGDTQYFGPGTRLTVL.

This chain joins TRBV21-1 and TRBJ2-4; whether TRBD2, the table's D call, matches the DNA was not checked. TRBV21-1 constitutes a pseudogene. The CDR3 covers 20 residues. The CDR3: CASSTSPGLAGALGLNIQYF. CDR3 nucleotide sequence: TGTGCGAGCAGCACCTCACCGGGACTAGCGGGGGCCCTAGGCCTAAACATTCAGTACTTC.

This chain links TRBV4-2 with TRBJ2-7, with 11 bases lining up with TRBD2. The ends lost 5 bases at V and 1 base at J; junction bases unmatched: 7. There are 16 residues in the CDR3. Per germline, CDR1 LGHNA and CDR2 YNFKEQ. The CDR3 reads CASSSSGTSGSYEQYF. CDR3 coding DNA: TGTGCCAGCAGCTCGTCAGGGACTAGCGGTTCCTACGAGCAGTACTTC.

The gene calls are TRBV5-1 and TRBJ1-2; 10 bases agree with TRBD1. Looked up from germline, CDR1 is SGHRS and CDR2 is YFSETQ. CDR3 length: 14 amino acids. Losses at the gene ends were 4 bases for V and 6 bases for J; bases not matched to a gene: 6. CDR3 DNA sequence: TGCGCCAGCAGCCCGGGACAGGGGAAGGATGGCTACACCTTC. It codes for CASSPGQGKDGYTF.

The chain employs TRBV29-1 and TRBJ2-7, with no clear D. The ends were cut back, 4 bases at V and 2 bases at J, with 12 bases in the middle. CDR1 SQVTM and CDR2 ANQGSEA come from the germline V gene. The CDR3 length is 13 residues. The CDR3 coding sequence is TGCAGCGTTGGGCCGCAACAACCCTACGAGCAGTACTTC. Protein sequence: CSVGPQQPYEQYF.

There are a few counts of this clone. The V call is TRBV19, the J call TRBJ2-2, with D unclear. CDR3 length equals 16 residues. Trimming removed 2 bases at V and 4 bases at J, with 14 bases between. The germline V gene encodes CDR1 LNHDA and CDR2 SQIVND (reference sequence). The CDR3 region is CASSISVRTATGELFF. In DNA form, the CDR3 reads TGTGCCAGTAGTATAAGTGTGAGAACAGCCACCGGGGAGCTGTTTTTT.

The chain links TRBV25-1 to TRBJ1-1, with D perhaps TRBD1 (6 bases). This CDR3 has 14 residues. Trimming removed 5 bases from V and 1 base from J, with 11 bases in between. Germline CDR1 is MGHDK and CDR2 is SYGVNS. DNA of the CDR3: TGTGCCAGCAGTTTTGGGGGCGCGAACACTGAAGCTTTCTTT. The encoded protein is CASSFGGANTEAFF. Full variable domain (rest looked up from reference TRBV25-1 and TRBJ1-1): EADIYQTPRYLVIGTGKKITLECSQTMGHDKMYWYQQDPGMELHLIHYSYGVNSTEKGDLSSESTVSRIRTEHFPLTLESARPSHTSQYLCASSFGGANTEAFFGQGTRLTVV.

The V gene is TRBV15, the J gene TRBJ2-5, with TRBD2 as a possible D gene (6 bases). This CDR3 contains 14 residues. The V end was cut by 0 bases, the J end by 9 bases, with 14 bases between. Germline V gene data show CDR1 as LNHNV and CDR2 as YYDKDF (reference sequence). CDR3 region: CATSRDRGKEAQYF. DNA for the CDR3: TGTGCCACCAGCAGAGATCGGGGGAAGGAGGCCCAGTACTTC.

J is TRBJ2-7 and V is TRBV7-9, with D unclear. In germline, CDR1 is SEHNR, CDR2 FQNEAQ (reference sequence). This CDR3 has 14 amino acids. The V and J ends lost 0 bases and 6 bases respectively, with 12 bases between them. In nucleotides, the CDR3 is TGTGCCAGCAGCTTAGCGGTGGGCTCCGGCGAGCAGTACTTC. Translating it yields CASSLAVGSGEQYF.

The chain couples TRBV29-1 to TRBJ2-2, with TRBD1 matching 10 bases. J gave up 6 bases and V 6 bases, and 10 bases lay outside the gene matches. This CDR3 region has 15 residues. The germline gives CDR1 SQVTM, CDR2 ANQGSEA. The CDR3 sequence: CSVKGSGTGAGELFF. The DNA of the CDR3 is TGCAGCGTGAAGGGATCCGGGACAGGGGCCGGGGAGCTGTTTTTT.

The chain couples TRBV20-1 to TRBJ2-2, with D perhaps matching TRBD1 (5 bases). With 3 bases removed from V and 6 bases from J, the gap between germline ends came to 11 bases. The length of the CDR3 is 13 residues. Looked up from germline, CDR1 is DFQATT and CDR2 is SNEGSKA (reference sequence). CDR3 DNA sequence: TGCAGTGCTAGTAGGGCAGGGTCCGGGGAGCTGTTTTTT. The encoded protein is CSASRAGSGELFF.

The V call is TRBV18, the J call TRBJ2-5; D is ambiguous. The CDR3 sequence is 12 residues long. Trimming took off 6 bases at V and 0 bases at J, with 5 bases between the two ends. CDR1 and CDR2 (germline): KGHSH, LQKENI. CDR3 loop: CASSQYQETQYF. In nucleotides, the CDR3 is TGTGCCAGCTCGCAGTACCAAGAGACCCAGTACTTC.

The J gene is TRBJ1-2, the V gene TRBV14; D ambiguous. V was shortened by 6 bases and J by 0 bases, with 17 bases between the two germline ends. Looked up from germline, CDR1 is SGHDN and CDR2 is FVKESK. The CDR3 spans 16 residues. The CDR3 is CASSARDLGSNYGYTF. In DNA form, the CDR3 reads TGTGCCAGCAGTGCGAGGGATTTGGGATCTAACTATGGCTACACCTTC.

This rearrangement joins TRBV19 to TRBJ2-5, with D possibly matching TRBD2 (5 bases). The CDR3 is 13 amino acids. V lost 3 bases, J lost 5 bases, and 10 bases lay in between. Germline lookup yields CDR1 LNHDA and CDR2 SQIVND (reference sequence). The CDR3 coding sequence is TGTGCCAGTAGTATTGCCCCGGGGGAGACCCAGTACTTC. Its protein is CASSIAPGETQYF.

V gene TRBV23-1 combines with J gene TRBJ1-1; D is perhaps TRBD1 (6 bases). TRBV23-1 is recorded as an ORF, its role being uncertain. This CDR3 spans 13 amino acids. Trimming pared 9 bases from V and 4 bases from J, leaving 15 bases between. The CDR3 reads CARWTLGGTEAFF. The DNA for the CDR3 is TGCGCCAGGTGGACCTTAGGGGGCACTGAAGCTTTCTTT.

The CDR3 is CATSTGTSDTQYF. The CDR3 DNA sequence: TGTGCCACTTCGACAGGGACCTCAGATACGCAGTATTTT. This rearrangement joins TRBV10-3 to TRBJ2-3, with TRBD1 matching 7 bases. The germline gives CDR1 ENHRY, CDR2 SYGVKD. The CDR3 has 13 amino acids. Unmatched junction bases numbered 8, after V lost 10 bases and J lost 4 bases.

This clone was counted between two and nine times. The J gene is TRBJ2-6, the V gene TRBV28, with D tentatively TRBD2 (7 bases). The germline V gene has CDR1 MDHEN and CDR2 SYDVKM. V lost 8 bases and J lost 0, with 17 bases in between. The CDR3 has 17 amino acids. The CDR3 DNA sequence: TGTGCCAGCCTCACCCCCGCGGGGGCCTCTGGGGCCAACGTCCTGACTTTC. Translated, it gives CASLTPAGASGANVLTF.

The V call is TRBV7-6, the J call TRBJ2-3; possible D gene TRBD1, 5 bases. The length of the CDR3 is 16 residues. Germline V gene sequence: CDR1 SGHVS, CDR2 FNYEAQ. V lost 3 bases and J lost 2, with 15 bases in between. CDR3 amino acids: CASSLGPRTSTDTQYF. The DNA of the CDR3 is TGTGCCAGCAGCTTGGGGCCTAGAACTTCCACAGATACGCAGTATTTT.

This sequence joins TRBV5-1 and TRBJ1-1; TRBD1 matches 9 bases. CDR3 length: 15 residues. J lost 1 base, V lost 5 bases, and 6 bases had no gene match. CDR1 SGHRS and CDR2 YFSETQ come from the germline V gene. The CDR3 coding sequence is TGCGCCAGCAGACTTTCGGACAGGGGGAACACTGAAGCTTTCTTT. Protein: CASRLSDRGNTEAFF.